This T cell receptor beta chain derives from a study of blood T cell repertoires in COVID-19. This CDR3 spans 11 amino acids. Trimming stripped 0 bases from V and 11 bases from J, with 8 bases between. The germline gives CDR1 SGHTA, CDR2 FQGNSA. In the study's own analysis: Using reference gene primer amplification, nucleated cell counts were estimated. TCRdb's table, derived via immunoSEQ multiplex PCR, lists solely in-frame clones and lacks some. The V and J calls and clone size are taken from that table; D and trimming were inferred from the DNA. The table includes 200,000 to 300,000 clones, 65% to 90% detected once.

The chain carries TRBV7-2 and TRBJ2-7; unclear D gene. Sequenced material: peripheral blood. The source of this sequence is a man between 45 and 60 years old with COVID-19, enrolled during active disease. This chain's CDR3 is CASSLALVKYF. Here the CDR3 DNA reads TGTGCCAGCAGCTTAGCGCTAGTAAAGTACTTC.